This is a list of T cell receptor beta chains from one sample in a study of blood T cell dynamics during melanoma immunotherapy. Sequencing was performed with immunoSEQ multiplex PCR; in TCRdb, only in-frame clones are kept and a portion is missing. The sample yields thousands of clones, roughly 84% seen once. This material consisted of blood, taken from a patient treated with checkpoint blockade. These receptors all stem from a human donor with melanoma. Some clones in this sample may be carry-over from other donors' samples. The CDR3 runs from the conserved cysteine through the conserved F or W. The order of the fields is D gene, V gene, J gene, clone size, CDR3 protein, CDR3 DNA. A D gene is named only where the DNA matches it firmly. Clone size is stated in some rows and not others, as once, few, many or a class when expanded.

.	TRBV6-1	TRBJ2-1	.	CASSAYWASSGNEQFF	TGTGCCAGCAGTGCCTACTGGGCTTCTTCAGGCAATGAGCAGTTCTTC
.	TRBV6-4	TRBJ2-3	.	CASSLTWGQYF	TGTGCCAGCAGTTTGACGTGGGGGCAGTATTTT
.	TRBV7-9	TRBJ2-1	.	CASTPVGGNEQFF	TGTGCCAGCACCCCCGTCGGGGGCAATGAGCAGTTCTTC
.	TRBV7-2	TRBJ2-4	.	CASSWDTRLAKNIQYF	TGTGCCAGCAGCTGGGACACGAGACTAGCCAAAAACATTCAGTACTTC
TRBD2	TRBV6-5	TRBJ2-5	large	CASSYPVGEGQETQYF	TGTGCCAGCAGTTACCCCGTTGGGGAGGGCCAAGAGACCCAGTACTTC
.	TRBV29-1	TRBJ1-1	few	CSVARLPNTEAFF	TGCAGCGTCGCGCGGTTACCAAACACTGAAGCTTTCTTT
.	TRBV28	TRBJ2-7	.	CASSLGQQTYEQYF	TGTGCCAGCAGCCTGGGACAACAGACTTACGAGCAGTACTTC
.	TRBV11-2	TRBJ2-3	.	CASSLAFGAPLTDTQYF	TGTGCCAGCAGCTTAGCTTTCGGGGCACCGCTAACAGATACGCAGTATTTT
.	TRBV7-9	TRBJ2-5	.	CASSLVASVETQYF	TGTGCCAGCAGCTTGGTGGCTAGCGTAGAGACCCAGTACTTC
.	TRBV19	TRBJ2-2	.	CATTETTGTNTGELFF	TGTGCCACCACGGAGACTACAGGGACGAACACCGGGGAGCTGTTTTTT
.	TRBV5-1	TRBJ1-2	.	CASSFTVANYGYTF	TGCGCCAGCAGCTTTACAGTAGCTAACTATGGCTACACCTTC
.	TRBV5-6	TRBJ1-3	.	CASYRAPSGNTIYF	TGTGCCAGCTACAGGGCCCCCTCTGGAAACACCATATATTTT
.	TRBV5-1	TRBJ2-2	.	CASSPGDGNTGELFF	TGCGCCAGCAGCCCGGGGGACGGGAACACCGGGGAGCTGTTTTTT
TRBD1	TRBV4-1	TRBJ2-5	.	CASSPAGTGGYGTQYF	TGCGCCAGCAGCCCCGCCGGGACAGGAGGCTACGGGACCCAGTACTTC
.	TRBV18	TRBJ2-1	once	CASSRRDAYNEQFF	TGTGCCAGCTCACGGCGGGACGCATACAATGAGCAGTTCTTC
.	TRBV4-2	TRBJ2-1	.	CASSQGAGNYNEQFF	TGTGCCAGCAGCCAAGGGGCAGGAAACTACAATGAGCAGTTCTTC
.	TRBV6-4	TRBJ2-3	once	CASSATGNSADTQYF	TGTGCCAGCAGTGCCACAGGGAATTCCGCAGATACGCAGTATTTT
.	TRBV18	TRBJ1-4	.	CASSSASTNEKLFF	TGTGCCAGCTCATCGGCAAGTACTAATGAAAAACTGTTTTTT
.	TRBV19	TRBJ1-5	few	CASSLVGGQPQHF	TGTGCCAGTAGTCTGGTGGGAGGTCAGCCCCAGCATTTT
TRBD2	TRBV27	TRBJ2-3	few	CASSPGTFLLAGGTDTQYF	TGTGCCAGCAGCCCCGGGACATTCTTACTAGCGGGGGGAACAGATACGCAGTATTTT
.	TRBV28	TRBJ1-1	.	CASSFIENTEAFF	TGTGCCAGCAGTTTCATTGAGAACACTGAAGCTTTCTTT
.	TRBV9	TRBJ2-7	.	CASSVGWSSYEQYF	TGTGCCAGCAGCGTTGGGTGGAGCTCCTACGAGCAGTACTTC
TRBD2	TRBV6-4	TRBJ2-1	once	CASSALAGVGEQFF	TGTGCCAGCAGTGCCCTAGCGGGAGTTGGTGAGCAGTTCTTC
TRBD1	TRBV6-5	TRBJ1-4	few	CASVDREGEKLFF	TGTGCCAGCGTAGACAGGGAAGGGGAAAAACTGTTTTTT
.	TRBV7-9	TRBJ1-1	.	CASSFPRTEAFF	TGTGCCAGCAGCTTCCCAAGGACAGAAGCTTTCTTT
.	TRBV5-4	TRBJ1-1	.	CASSQAEVLNTEAFF	TGTGCCAGCAGCCAGGCGGAGGTATTGAACACTGAAGCTTTCTTT
.	TRBV4-1	TRBJ1-2	.	CASSRPASGYTF	TGCGCCAGCAGCCGCCCTGCCTCGGGATACACCTTC
.	TRBV5-6	TRBJ2-1	.	CASSRPGVPYNEQFF	TGTGCCAGCAGCCGCCCGGGAGTTCCTTACAATGAGCAGTTCTTC
.	TRBV18	TRBJ1-1	.	CASSGPGAEAFF	TGTGCCAGCTCAGGCCCTGGGGCTGAAGCTTTCTTT
.	TRBV11-1	TRBJ2-7	.	CASSSPRISSYEQYF	TGTGCCAGCAGCTCGCCTCGAATAAGCTCCTACGAGCAGTACTTC
TRBD1	TRBV5-4	TRBJ1-6	.	CASSPRTGNNSPLHF	TGTGCCAGCAGCCCTAGGACAGGGAATAATTCACCCCTCCACTTT
.	TRBV19	TRBJ1-1	.	CASSMTARMNTEAFF	TGTGCCAGTAGTATGACAGCCAGAATGAACACTGAAGCTTTCTTT
.	TRBV4-1	TRBJ1-1	.	CASNLGANTEAFF	TGCGCCAGCAACCTGGGGGCGAACACTGAAGCTTTCTTT
.	TRBV5-1	TRBJ2-3	.	CASRPGPRAGTDTQYF	TGCGCCAGCAGGCCGGGCCCCCGGGCGGGCACAGATACGCAGTATTTT
.	TRBV6-5	TRBJ2-7	.	CASARDISYEQYF	TGTGCCAGCGCCCGGGACATTTCCTACGAGCAGTACTTC
.	TRBV5-1	TRBJ1-1	.	CASSLGHGMNTEAFF	TGCGCCAGCAGCTTGGGTCACGGAATGAACACTGAAGCTTTCTTT
TRBD2	TRBV29-1	TRBJ2-3	.	CSVRLAGGTDTQYF	TGCAGCGTTAGACTAGCGGGAGGGACAGATACGCAGTATTTT
TRBD1	TRBV5-1	TRBJ2-6	.	CASSLSGTGGSGANVLTF	TGCGCCAGCAGCTTGTCCGGGACAGGGGGCTCTGGGGCCAACGTCCTGACTTTC
.	TRBV7-2	TRBJ2-3	once	CASSLAGGMSADTQYF	TGTGCCAGCAGCTTAGCGGGCGGGATGTCGGCAGATACGCAGTATTTT
.	TRBV5-1	TRBJ1-5	few	CASSPVGGAQPQHF	TGCGCCAGCAGCCCCGTGGGGGGCGCTCAGCCCCAGCATTTT
.	TRBV5-1	TRBJ1-1	.	CASSSAENTEAFF	TGCGCCAGCAGCTCCGCGGAGAACACTGAAGCTTTCTTT
.	TRBV28	TRBJ1-6	.	CASTISEGHNSPLHF	TGTGCCAGCACCATTTCGGAGGGACATAATTCACCCCTCCACTTT
TRBD1	TRBV2	TRBJ2-5	.	CASSEGTGRLKTQYF	TGTGCCAGCAGTGAGGGGACAGGGCGGTTAAAGACCCAGTACTTC
.	TRBV7-6	TRBJ2-3	.	CASSHEWRGTDTQYF	TGTGCCAGCAGCCACGAGTGGAGGGGCACAGATACGCAGTATTTT
.	TRBV7-9	TRBJ2-3	.	CASSPLATSTDTQYF	TGTGCCAGCAGCCCTCTAGCCACTAGCACAGATACGCAGTATTTT
.	TRBV6-5	TRBJ2-2	.	CASSYSEGTGELFF	TGTGCCAGCAGTTACTCGGAGGGAACAGGGGAGCTGTTTTTT
.	TRBV6-5	TRBJ1-1	.	CASSPPGGEAFF	TGTGCCAGCAGCCCCCCGGGGGGTGAAGCTTTCTTT
TRBD1	TRBV6-1	TRBJ1-6	few	CASSSRDRNSPLHF	TGTGCCAGCAGTAGCCGGGACAGAAATTCACCCCTCCACTTT
TRBD1	TRBV5-1	TRBJ1-6	.	CASSSGQGQGSPLHF	TGCGCCAGCAGCTCGGGACAGGGCCAGGGTTCACCCCTCCACTTT
.	TRBV5-8	TRBJ2-7	.	CASSLVSGLHQYEQYF	TGTGCCAGCAGCTTGGTTTCGGGGCTTCACCAATACGAGCAGTACTTC
TRBD2	TRBV5-1	TRBJ2-1	.	CASSLGLAGHNEQFF	TGCGCCAGCAGCTTGGGACTAGCGGGCCACAATGAGCAGTTCTTC
TRBD1	TRBV19	TRBJ1-2	.	CASSIYSGQGNYGYTF	TGTGCCAGTAGTATATACTCGGGACAGGGAAACTATGGCTACACCTTC
.	TRBV6-5	TRBJ2-7	.	CASSYRGGAYEQYF	TGTGCCAGCAGTTACCGCGGAGGAGCCTACGAGCAGTACTTC
TRBD1	TRBV6-1	TRBJ1-2	.	CASSPRQGNNYGYTF	TGTGCCAGCAGTCCGAGACAGGGGAATAACTATGGCTACACCTTC
.	TRBV19	TRBJ2-7	once	CASSPQARLSGSSYEQYF	TGTGCCAGTAGTCCCCAGGCGCGTCTTAGCGGCTCCTCCTACGAGCAGTACTTC
TRBD2	TRBV19	TRBJ2-5	.	CASSMTSGRGQETQYF	TGTGCCAGTAGTATGACTAGCGGGAGAGGCCAAGAGACCCAGTACTTC
.	TRBV7-2	TRBJ2-3	.	CASSLASDTQYF	TGTGCCAGCAGCTTGGCCTCAGATACGCAGTATTTT
.	TRBV6-1	TRBJ2-1	.	CASRDLALNEQFF	TGTGCCAGCAGGGACCTCGCCCTCAATGAGCAGTTCTTC
.	TRBV29-1	TRBJ1-1	once	CSAKNTANTEAFF	TGCAGCGCTAAAAACACAGCGAACACTGAAGCTTTCTTT